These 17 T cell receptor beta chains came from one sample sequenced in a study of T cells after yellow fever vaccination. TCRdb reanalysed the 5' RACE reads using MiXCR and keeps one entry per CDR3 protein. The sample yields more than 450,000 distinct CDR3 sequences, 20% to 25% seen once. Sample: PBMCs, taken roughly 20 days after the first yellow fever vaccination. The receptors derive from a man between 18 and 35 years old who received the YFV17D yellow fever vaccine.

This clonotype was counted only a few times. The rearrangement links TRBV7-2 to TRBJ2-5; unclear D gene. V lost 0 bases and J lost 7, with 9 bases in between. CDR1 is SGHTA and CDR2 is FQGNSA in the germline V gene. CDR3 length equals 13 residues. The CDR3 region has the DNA TGTGCCAGCAGCTTAGCAGGGCTAGTGACCCAGTACTTC. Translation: CASSLAGLVTQYF. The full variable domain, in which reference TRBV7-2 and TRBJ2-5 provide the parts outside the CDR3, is GAGVSQSPSNKVTEKGKDVELRCDPISGHTALYWYRQSLGQGLEFLIYFQGNSAPDKSGLPSDRFSAERTGGSVSTLTIQRTQQEDSAVYLCASSLAGLVTQYFGPGTRLLVL.

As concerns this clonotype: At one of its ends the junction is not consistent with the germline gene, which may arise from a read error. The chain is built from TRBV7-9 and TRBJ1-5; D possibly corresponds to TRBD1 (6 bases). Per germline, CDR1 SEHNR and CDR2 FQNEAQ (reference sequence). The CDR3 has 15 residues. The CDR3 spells CASILSGAGAQPQHF. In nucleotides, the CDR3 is TGTGCCAGCATCTTAAGCGGGGCAGGGGCCCAGCCCCAGCATTTT. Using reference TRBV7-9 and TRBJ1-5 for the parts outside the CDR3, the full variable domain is DTGVSQNPRHKITKRGQNVTFRCDPISEHNRLYWYRQTLGQGPEFLTYFQNEAQLEKSRLLSDRFSAERPKGSFSTLEIQRTEQGDSAMYLCASILSGAGAQPQHFGDGTRLSIL.

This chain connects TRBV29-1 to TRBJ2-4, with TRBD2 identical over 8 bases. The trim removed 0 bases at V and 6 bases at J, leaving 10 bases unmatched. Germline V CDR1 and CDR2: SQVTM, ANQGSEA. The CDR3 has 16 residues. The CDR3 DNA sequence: TGCAGCGTTGAAGAAGGCGGTAGCGGGGATAGAAACATTCAGTACTTC. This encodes CSVEEGGSGDRNIQYF. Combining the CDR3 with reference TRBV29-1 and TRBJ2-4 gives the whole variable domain SAVISQKPSRDICQRGTSLTIQCQVDSQVTMMFWYRQQPGQSLTLIATANQGSEATYESGFVIDKFPISRPNLTFSTLTVSNMSPEDSSIYLCSVEEGGSGDRNIQYFGAGTRLSVL.

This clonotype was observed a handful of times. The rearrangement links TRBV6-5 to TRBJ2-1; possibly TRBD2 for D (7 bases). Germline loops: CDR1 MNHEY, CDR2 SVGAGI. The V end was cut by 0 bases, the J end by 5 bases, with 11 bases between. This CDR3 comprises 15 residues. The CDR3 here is CASSYSAGADNEQFF. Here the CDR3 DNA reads TGTGCCAGCAGTTACTCGGCGGGGGCAGACAATGAGCAGTTCTTC.

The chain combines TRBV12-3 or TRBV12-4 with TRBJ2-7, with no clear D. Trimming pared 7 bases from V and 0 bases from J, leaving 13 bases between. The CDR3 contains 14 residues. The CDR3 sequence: CASTTSGDSYEQYF. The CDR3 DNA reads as TGTGCCAGCACCACCTCTGGGGACTCCTACGAGCAGTACTTC.

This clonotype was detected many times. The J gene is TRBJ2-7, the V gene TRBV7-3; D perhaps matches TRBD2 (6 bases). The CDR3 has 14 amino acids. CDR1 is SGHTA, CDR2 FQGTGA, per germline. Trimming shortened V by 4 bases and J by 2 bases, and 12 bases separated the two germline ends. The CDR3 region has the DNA TGTGCCAGCAGCTCCGGGGGTCCTACCTACGAGCAGTACTTC. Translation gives CASSSGGPTYEQYF.

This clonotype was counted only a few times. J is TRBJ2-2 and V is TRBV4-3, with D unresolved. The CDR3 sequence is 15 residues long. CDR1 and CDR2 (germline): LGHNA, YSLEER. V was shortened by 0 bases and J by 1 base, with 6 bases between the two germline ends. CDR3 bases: TGCGCCAGCAGCCAAGACAGTGGGAACACCGGGGAGCTGTTTTTT. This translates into CASSQDSGNTGELFF.

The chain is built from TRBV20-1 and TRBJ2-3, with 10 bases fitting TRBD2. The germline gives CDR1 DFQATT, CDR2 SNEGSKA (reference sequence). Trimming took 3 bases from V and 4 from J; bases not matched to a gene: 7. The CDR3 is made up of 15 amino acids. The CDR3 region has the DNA TGCAGTGCTAGTGAAAGCGGGGGGGCTCCAGATACGCAGTATTTT. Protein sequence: CSASESGGAPDTQYF.

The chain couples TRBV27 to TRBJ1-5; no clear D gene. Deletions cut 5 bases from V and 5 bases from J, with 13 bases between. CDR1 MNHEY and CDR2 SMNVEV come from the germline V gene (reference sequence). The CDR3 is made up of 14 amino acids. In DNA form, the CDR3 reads TGTGCCAGCAGTGCAAACTCTTACCATCAGCCCCAGCATTTT. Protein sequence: CASSANSYHQPQHF.

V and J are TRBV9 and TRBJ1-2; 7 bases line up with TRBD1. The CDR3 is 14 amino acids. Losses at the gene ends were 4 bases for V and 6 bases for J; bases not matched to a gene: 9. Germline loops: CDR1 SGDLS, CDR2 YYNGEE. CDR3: CASSHGTVINGYTF. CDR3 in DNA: TGTGCCAGCAGCCATGGGACAGTGATCAATGGCTACACCTTC. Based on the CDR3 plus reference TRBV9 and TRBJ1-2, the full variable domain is DSGVTQTPKHLITATGQRVTLRCSPRSGDLSVYWYQQSLDQGLQFLIQYYNGEERAKGNILERFSAQQFPDLHSELNLSSLELGDSALYFCASSHGTVINGYTFGSGTRLTVV.

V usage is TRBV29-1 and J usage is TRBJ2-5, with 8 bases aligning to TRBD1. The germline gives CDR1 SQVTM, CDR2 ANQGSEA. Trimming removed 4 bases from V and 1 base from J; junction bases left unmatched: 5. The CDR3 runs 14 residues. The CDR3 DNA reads TGCAGCGTTGGGCCTGGGACAGGCCAAGAGACCCAGTACTTC. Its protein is CSVGPGTGQETQYF.

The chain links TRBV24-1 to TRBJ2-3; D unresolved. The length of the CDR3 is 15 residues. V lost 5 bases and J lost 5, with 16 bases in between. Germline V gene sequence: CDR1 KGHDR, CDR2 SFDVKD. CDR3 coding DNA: TGTGCCACCAGTGGGGTAGGGCCCACCGGAGATACGCAGTATTTT. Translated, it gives CATSGVGPTGDTQYF.

The CDR3 reads CASSPQEDQPQHF. CDR3 sequence (DNA): TGTGCCAGCTCACCACAAGAGGATCAGCCCCAGCATTTT. This chain uses TRBV18 with TRBJ1-5; D not certain. This CDR3 contains 13 residues. Between the trimmed V and J ends, which lost 1 base and 5 bases, there was a span of 6 bases. Germline V lookup: CDR1 KGHSH, CDR2 LQKENI.

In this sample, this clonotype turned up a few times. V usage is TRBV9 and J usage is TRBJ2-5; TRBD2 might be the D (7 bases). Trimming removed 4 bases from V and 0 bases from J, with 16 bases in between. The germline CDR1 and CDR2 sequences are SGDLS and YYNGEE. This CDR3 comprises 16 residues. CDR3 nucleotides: TGTGCCAGCAGCCCCCGGGGGGCGACATACCAAGAGACCCAGTACTTC. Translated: CASSPRGATYQETQYF. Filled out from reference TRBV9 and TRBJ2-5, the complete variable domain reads DSGVTQTPKHLITATGQRVTLRCSPRSGDLSVYWYQQSLDQGLQFLIQYYNGEERAKGNILERFSAQQFPDLHSELNLSSLELGDSALYFCASSPRGATYQETQYFGPGTRLLVL.

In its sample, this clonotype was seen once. The CDR3 DNA follows: TGCAGTGCCCGGGAGCGGGGGGGCCGAGAGACCCAGTACTTC. Translating gives CSARERGGRETQYF. This chain uses TRBV20-1 with TRBJ2-5; 10 nucleotides align to TRBD2. Germline V gene data show CDR1 as DFQATT and CDR2 as SNEGSKA (reference sequence). The CDR3 length is 14 residues. V lost 6 bases to trimming and J lost 4 bases; unmatched junction nucleotides: 8.

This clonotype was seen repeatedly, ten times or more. CDR3 sequence (DNA): TGTGCCAGCAGCTTGGACGGAATCTATGGCTACACCTTC. The encoded protein is CASSLDGIYGYTF. V gene TRBV5-6 combines with J gene TRBJ1-2; D is undetermined. This CDR3 has 13 amino acids. Trimming cost V 0 bases and J 4 bases, with 7 bases left between them. The germline CDR1 and CDR2 sequences are SGHDT and YYEEEE.

The CDR3 sequence is CSALDRRPTEQYF. The CDR3 DNA follows: TGCAGTGCTTTGGACAGGAGGCCTACGGAGCAGTACTTC. The genes are TRBV20-1 and TRBJ2-7; 7 bases line up with TRBD1. The CDR3 covers 13 residues. Germline CDR1 reads DFQATT; CDR2 reads SNEGSKA (reference sequence). V lost 5 bases and J lost 7; bases outside the gene matches: 11.